A single sample is the source of the 28 T cell receptor beta chains below, sequenced in a study of blood T cell repertoires in COVID-19 (TCRdb year 2020). Library preparation was by the immunoSEQ multiplex PCR assay. TCRdb limited this immuneACCESS table to in-frame rearrangements with V and J called. A share of clones is missing; checked studies link under half to unresolved V genes, and the rest is unexplained. The sample includes approximately 23,000 clones, with 90% observed a single time. Jointly, the top ten make up roughly 2.5% of the sample. The material sequenced was peripheral blood. All receptors derive from a man aged 65 to 85 with acute or convalescent COVID-19.

CDR3 bases: TGCGCCAGCAGAACGACAGGGTATGAAAAACTGTTTTTT. Protein product: CASRTTGYEKLFF. This chain connects TRBV10-2 to TRBJ1-4, with TRBD1 matching 7 bases. V trimming: 6 bases; J trimming: 6 bases; junction bases outside the gene matches: 4. This CDR3 comprises 13 residues. Germline V gene sequence: CDR1 WSHSY, CDR2 SAAADI.

The chain links TRBV5-1 to TRBJ2-1, with D possibly TRBD1 on 6 matching bases. From germline, CDR1 is SGHRS and CDR2 YFSETQ. The CDR3 runs 18 residues. Trimming took 4 bases from V and 7 from J, leaving 27 bases between them. DNA for the CDR3: TGCGCCAGCAGCGGGGGCCGGGGATTGGGGGCTGTACCGAATGAGCAGTTCTTC. Translation gives CASSGGRGLGAVPNEQFF. The full variable domain, in which reference TRBV5-1 and TRBJ2-1 provide the parts outside the CDR3, is KAGVTQTPRYLIKTRGQQVTLSCSPISGHRSVSWYQQTPGQGLQFLFEYFSETQRNKGNFPGRFSGRQFSNSRSEMNVSTLELGDSALYLCASSGGRGLGAVPNEQFFGPGTRLTVL.

This rearrangement joins TRBV5-1 to TRBJ1-1, with 8 bases aligning to TRBD1. This CDR3 has 15 residues. Germline V gene data show CDR1 as SGHRS and CDR2 as YFSETQ. V lost 4 bases, J lost 2 bases, and 7 bases stayed unmatched. This CDR3 is CASSIDGQGNTEAFF. As DNA, the CDR3 is TGCGCCAGCAGCATTGATGGACAGGGAAACACTGAAGCTTTCTTT.

The genes are TRBV6-2 or TRBV6-3 and TRBJ1-1, with 8 positions matching TRBD1. Germline-derived CDR1 and CDR2 are MNHEY and SVGEGT. There are 14 residues in the CDR3. V shed 2 bases and J 10 bases; nucleotides not matched to a gene: 9. DNA of the CDR3: TGTGCCAGCAGTTACGGTGGACAGGGTTCTCTAGCTTTCTTT. Protein sequence: CASSYGGQGSLAFF.

The rearrangement links TRBV11-2 to TRBJ2-1, with 9 bases identical to TRBD2. Germline V lookup: CDR1 SGHAT, CDR2 FQNNGV. The CDR3 extends over 15 amino acids. V shed 6 bases, J shed 2 bases, and the junction held 5 bases outside the gene matches. CDR3 in amino acids: CASSQLAGAYNEQFF. The CDR3 nucleotides read TGTGCCAGCAGTCAACTAGCGGGTGCCTACAATGAGCAGTTCTTC.

This chain joins TRBV7-9 and TRBJ2-7, with TRBD2 matching 9 bases. Looked up from germline, CDR1 is SEHNR and CDR2 is FQNEAQ (reference sequence). V shed 3 bases, J shed 5 bases, and the junction held 8 bases outside the gene matches. The CDR3 length is 15 residues. Written as DNA, the CDR3 is TGTGCCAGCAGCTTGGCCTGGACTAGCGACCACGAGCAGTACTTC. Translation gives CASSLAWTSDHEQYF. The whole variable domain, remainder taken from reference TRBV7-9 and TRBJ2-7, is DTGVSQNPRHKITKRGQNVTFRCDPISEHNRLYWYRQTLGQGPEFLTYFQNEAQLEKSRLLSDRFSAERPKGSFSTLEIQRTEQGDSAMYLCASSLAWTSDHEQYFGPGTRLTVT.

This clone has just one count. The chain uses TRBV2 and TRBJ2-3, with TRBD1 identical over 7 bases. This CDR3 is built from 14 residues. Looked up from germline, CDR1 is SNHLY and CDR2 is FYNNEI. V lost 6 bases, J lost 3 bases, and 6 bases stayed unmatched. CDR3 sequence (DNA): TGTGCCAGCAGACCGGGACAGATAACAGATACGCAGTATTTT. It yields the protein CASRPGQITDTQYF.

The chain employs TRBV11-2 and TRBJ2-1; the match to TRBD2 covers 7 bases. With V trimmed by 1 base and J by 4 bases, 7 bases remained unmatched. This CDR3 region has 16 residues. Germline-derived CDR1 and CDR2 are SGHAT and FQNNGV. For the CDR3, the DNA is TGTGCCAGCAGCTTAGTTCGCGGGAGAGTATACAATGAGCAGTTCTTC. Its protein is CASSLVRGRVYNEQFF.

J is TRBJ1-1 and V is TRBV2, with D uncertain. The CDR3 is made up of 13 amino acids. In germline, CDR1 is SNHLY, CDR2 FYNNEI. The ends were cut back, 7 bases at V and 1 base at J, with 10 bases in the middle. DNA for the CDR3: TGTGCCAGCACCCTGGAGAGGAACACTGAAGCTTTCTTT. Translated, it gives CASTLERNTEAFF.

This sequence joins TRBV7-9 and TRBJ2-1; 11 bases are a match to TRBD2. Germline V gene data show CDR1 as SEHNR and CDR2 as FQNEAQ (reference sequence). The CDR3 contains 18 residues. V shed 5 bases, J shed 3 bases, and the junction held 12 bases outside the gene matches. CDR3 sequence: CASSPRITSGGLYNEQFF. The CDR3 DNA reads as TGTGCCAGCAGCCCGCGGATAACTAGCGGGGGACTCTACAATGAGCAGTTCTTC.

This chain connects TRBV15 to TRBJ2-7; D is perhaps TRBD1 (5 bases). V was pared by 6 bases and J by 2 bases, with 11 bases between. CDR3 length equals 13 residues. Germline V CDR1 and CDR2: LNHNV, YYDKDF (reference sequence). In DNA form, the CDR3 reads TGTGCCACCAGTGAAGGGGATACCTACGAGCAGTACTTC. Translating gives CATSEGDTYEQYF.

The V gene is TRBV5-4, the J gene TRBJ2-7; a possible D gene is TRBD1 (6 bases). The CDR3 loop spans 15 amino acids. The germline V and J ends were trimmed by 2 bases and 5 bases, with 17 bases remaining between them. Germline assignment: CDR1 SGHNT and CDR2 YYREEE (reference sequence). The CDR3 sequence is CASSLNLQGYHEQYF. CDR3 nucleotide sequence: TGTGCCAGCAGCTTAAACTTACAGGGTTACCACGAGCAGTACTTC.

The chain is built from TRBV4-1 and TRBJ1-5, with a weak D call TRBD1 (5 bases). V was cut by 0 bases and J by 0 bases, with 6 bases left in between. CDR1 MGHRA and CDR2 YSYEKL come from the germline V gene. The CDR3 covers 15 residues. Here the CDR3 DNA reads TGCGCCAGCAGCCAAGACAGGGTTAGCAATCAGCCCCAGCATTTT. Encoded protein: CASSQDRVSNQPQHF.

The chain carries TRBV6-5 and TRBJ1-4; the D gene is possibly TRBD1 (5 bases). The germline V gene encodes CDR1 MNHEY and CDR2 SVGAGI. The CDR3 spans 15 residues. The V and J ends lost 4 bases and 4 bases respectively, with 13 bases between them. CDR3 nucleotide sequence: TGTGCCAGCAGTTGGGAGGGACGGAGTAATGAAAAACTGTTTTTT. It specifies CASSWEGRSNEKLFF.

V gene TRBV24-1 combines with J gene TRBJ1-5, with 7 bases matching TRBD1. The germline gives CDR1 KGHDR, CDR2 SFDVKD. CDR3 length: 17 residues. J lost 2 bases, V lost 5 bases, and 11 bases had no gene match. The CDR3: CATSGAPGQRGNQPQHF. The CDR3 region has the DNA TGTGCCACCAGTGGCGCACCGGGACAGAGAGGCAATCAGCCCCAGCATTTT.

This clone has only one observation. V and J are TRBV6-2 or TRBV6-3 and TRBJ2-7, with TRBD1 identical over 7 bases. CDR1 is MNHEY, CDR2 SVGEGT, per germline. V lost 0 bases and J lost 6; bases outside the gene matches: 8. This CDR3 has 15 residues. CDR3 residues: CASSYSMAGGREQYF. The CDR3 region has the DNA TGTGCCAGCAGTTACTCGATGGCAGGGGGACGCGAGCAGTACTTC.

V and J are TRBV13 and TRBJ1-5; D uncertain. The CDR3 runs to 14 residues. Germline CDR1 PRHDT, CDR2 FYEKMQ (reference sequence). V was pared by 7 bases and J by 0 bases, with 10 bases between. In DNA form, the CDR3 reads TGTGCCAGCACGGAGGGCTATAGCAATCAGCCCCAGCATTTT. This encodes CASTEGYSNQPQHF.

Note on this clone: An end of the junction differs from the germline gene, which may be a read error. This chain links TRBV18 with TRBJ1-1, with D tentatively TRBD1 (6 bases). Per the germline V gene, CDR1 is KGHSH and CDR2 is LQKENI. This CDR3 has 12 amino acids. CDR3 sequence reads: CASSRDIVEHQF. CDR3 sequence (DNA): TGTGCCAGCTCACGGGACATTGTCGAACACCAATTT.

This chain uses TRBV30 with TRBJ2-1; tentatively, D is TRBD1 (5 bases). The CDR3 sequence is 13 residues long. Germline V gives CDR1 GTSNPN, CDR2 SVGIG (reference sequence). The V and J ends lost 3 bases and 3 bases respectively, with 9 bases between them. CDR3 bases: TGTGCCTGGAGACAGGCTAACTACAATGAGCAGTTCTTC. Its translation: CAWRQANYNEQFF.

This chain links TRBV3-1 (or the pseudogene TRBV3-2) with TRBJ1-4; D remains unclear. CDR3 size: 14 residues. The V gene's germline CDR1 is LGHDT and CDR2 YNNKEL (reference sequence). Trimming removed 4 bases from V and 0 bases from J, with 6 bases in between. The CDR3: CASSLRATNEKLFF. The DNA of the CDR3 is TGTGCCAGCAGCCTTAGAGCAACTAATGAAAAACTGTTTTTT.

The chain has TRBV15 and TRBJ2-7, with D perhaps TRBD1 (6 bases). The CDR3 contains 14 residues. The germline V gene has CDR1 LNHNV and CDR2 YYDKDF (reference sequence). The V gene lost 0 bases and the J gene lost 4 bases, with 10 bases spanning the gap. DNA of the CDR3: TGTGCCACCAGCAGAGATGGGCAGGGGTACGAGCAGTACTTC. Translating it yields CATSRDGQGYEQYF.

In nucleotides, the CDR3 is TGTGCCAGCAGGCAAATGGGAGGTGAGCAGTTCTTC. Protein product: CASRQMGGEQFF. The chain combines TRBV6-6 with TRBJ2-1; a possible D gene is TRBD2 (6 bases). Trimming removed 6 bases from V and 9 bases from J, with 12 bases in between. Looked up from germline, CDR1 is MNHNY and CDR2 is SVGAGI (reference sequence). This CDR3 comprises 12 residues.

J is TRBJ1-4 and V is TRBV3-1 (or the pseudogene TRBV3-2); perhaps TRBD1 as D (5 bases). The V gene's germline CDR1 is LGHDT and CDR2 YNNKEL (reference sequence). Trimming shortened V by 1 base and J by 6 bases, and 9 bases separated the two germline ends. The CDR3 runs to 14 residues. CDR3 sequence (DNA): TGTGCCAGCAGCCAAGGGGGCTGGGATGAAAAACTGTTTTTT. Protein product: CASSQGGWDEKLFF.

The gene calls are TRBV19 and TRBJ2-7; D is perhaps TRBD1 (6 bases). CDR1 is LNHDA and CDR2 is SQIVND in the germline V gene (reference sequence). The CDR3 sequence is 16 residues long. The germline V and J ends were trimmed by 3 bases and 4 bases, with 19 bases remaining between them. The CDR3 here is CASSINAWTAGYEQYF. In DNA, the CDR3 is TGTGCCAGTAGTATTAACGCCTGGACAGCCGGTTACGAGCAGTACTTC. The complete variable domain, with remaining parts taken from reference TRBV19 and TRBJ2-7, reads DGGITQSPKYLFRKEGQNVTLSCEQNLNHDAMYWYRQDPGQGLRLIYYSQIVNDFQKGDIAEGYSVSREKKESFPLTVTSAQKNPTAFYLCASSINAWTAGYEQYFGPGTRLTVT.

The CDR3 coding sequence is TGTGCCACCAGCAGAGATTATCCTAGTAATAATGAGCAGTTCTTC. Protein sequence: CATSRDYPSNNEQFF. The V call is TRBV15, the J call TRBJ2-1, with D hard to call. The CDR3 runs 15 residues. V dropped 0 bases and J dropped 7 bases, with 13 bases sitting between them. CDR1 is LNHNV and CDR2 is YYDKDF in the germline V gene (reference sequence).

This rearrangement joins TRBV10-2 to TRBJ2-1; D is ambiguous. Germline CDR1 reads WSHSY; CDR2 reads SAAADI. The length of the CDR3 is 16 residues. Trimming pared 0 bases from V and 4 bases from J, leaving 13 bases between. CDR3 nucleotide sequence: TGCGCCAGCAGTGAGTCCCGGGTAGCCGGATACAATGAGCAGTTCTTC. This encodes CASSESRVAGYNEQFF.

The V and J genes are TRBV18 and TRBJ1-2; possible D gene TRBD1, 5 bases. This CDR3 has 15 amino acids. Trimming pared 3 bases from V and 2 bases from J, leaving 13 bases between. CDR1 and CDR2 from the germline V gene are KGHSH and LQKENI. Here the CDR3 reads CASSPAPDRNYGYTF. CDR3 DNA: TGTGCCAGCTCACCCGCCCCCGACAGAAACTATGGCTACACCTTC. Filled out from reference TRBV18 and TRBJ1-2, the complete variable domain reads NAGVMQNPRHLVRRRGQEARLRCSPMKGHSHVYWYRQLPEEGLKFMVYLQKENIIDESGMPKERFSAEFPKEGPSILRIQQVVRGDSAAYFCASSPAPDRNYGYTFGSGTRLTVV.

This chain links TRBV5-1 with TRBJ2-1; TRBD2 matches 13 bases. J was trimmed by 6 bases and V by 3 bases; bases with no gene match: 6. Germline V gives CDR1 SGHRS, CDR2 YFSETQ. CDR3 length: 16 amino acids. CDR3 sequence (DNA): TGCGCCAGCAGCTCCCCTGGACTAGCGGGAGCCAATGAGCAGTTCTTC. Its translation is CASSSPGLAGANEQFF.